This TCR beta chain was recorded in a study of shared clonotypes between healthy human individuals. On the study more broadly: Each donor had three CD4 naive, three CD4 memory, two CD8 naive and one CD8 memory plate.

This CDR3 is 17 amino acids long. Genomic DNA belonging to each subset was distributed in equal measure over several immunoSEQ plates. As handled by the study authors: As immunoSEQ supplied junction-only sequences (without quality scores), filtering differed. Produced via immunoSEQ multiplex PCR; TCRdb's table is partial and in-frame only. V, J and clone size were drawn from that table, and D and trimming were deduced from the DNA. The table has under 1 million clones, over 90% seen once. CD45RO-negative cells were positively selected for CCR7, leaving out terminally differentiated effector memory CD45RA+ cells.

This sequence was found in a man aged 30-40 years in good health. Sequencing was carried out using naive CD8+ T cells sorted from blood. The chain recombines TRBV21-1 with TRBJ2-5; TRBD2, the table's D call, was not compared with the DNA. TRBV21-1 is annotated as a pseudogene. CDR3 in amino acids: CASSKGGLAWFQETQYF. The CDR3 nucleotides are TGTGCCAGCAGCAAAGGAGGGTTGGCGTGGTTCCAAGAGACCCAGTACTTC.